The text below deals with one TCR beta chain. Antigen: not known. The CDR3 extends over 11 amino acids. Germline values: CDR1 LNHDA, CDR2 SQIVND (reference sequence). The J segment lost 9 bases and the V segment lost 9 bases, leaving 7 bases of the junction unmatched. Using immunoSEQ multiplex PCR, the repertoire was profiled, and TCRdb retains in-frame clones only, with some absent. This table has roughly 250,000 clones, 90% appearing once. The sample is drawn from a study of cytomegalovirus exposure and HLA in healthy donors. Overall study context: The 90 to 150 validation repertoires and the 650 to 850 first-cohort repertoires shared a platform, a later analysis reported.

The study's findings and limits: Both high specificity and high sensitivity reportedly marked the classifier's diagnosis of cytomegalovirus status. In vitro testing confirmed a few CMV-associated chains as specific for CMV antigens. The finding came from a later analysis; first-cohort TCR clusters tended to co-occur in the 110 or so validation repertoires.

Sequences were obtained from PBMCs. This receptor was taken from a woman aged 18-30 years in good health and CMV-seronegative. The chain links TRBV19 to TRBJ1-1, with 7 nucleotides matching TRBD1. CDR3 sequence: CASHGTVQAFF. The CDR3 bases are TGTGCCAGCCACGGGACAGTTCAAGCTTTCTTT.